These T cell receptor beta chains were read from a single sample in a study of blood T cells in healthy people across ages. TCRdb itself ran the 5' RACE reads through MiXCR, one entry per CDR3 protein. Among more than 1,000,000 distinct CDR3 sequences listed, 20% to 25% were seen once. The sample was also linked to a second study, of T cells of mothers and their children.

Sample: blood. These receptor sequences come from a girl aged 2 to 9 in good health. Each CDR3 is given with its conserved first and last residue. A D gene is named only where the DNA matches it firmly. Size values are once, few and many counts, or a class for expanded clones, and some rows have none.

D gene: .; J gene: TRBJ1-1; V gene: TRBV12-5; clone size: few; CDR3 DNA: TGTGCTAGTGGTTCGCCGGGACCAACGAACACTGAAGCTTTCTTT; CDR3 protein: CASGSPGPTNTEAFF
D gene: .; J gene: TRBJ1-2; V gene: TRBV19; clone size: .; CDR3 DNA: TGTGCCAGTAGTATTGACGATGGGGGGCTATTGTATGGCTACACCTTC; CDR3 protein: CASSIDDGGLLYGYTF
D gene: .; J gene: TRBJ2-1; V gene: TRBV11-1; clone size: few; CDR3 DNA: TGTGCCAGCAGCTTGCTGTTAGGCGCGGATCCCCTCTACAATGAGCAGTTCTTC; CDR3 protein: CASSLLLGADPLYNEQFF
D gene: .; J gene: TRBJ1-2; V gene: TRBV27; clone size: .; CDR3 DNA: TGTGCCAGCAGTGTAGAGGGTGAGCAGAACTATGGCTACACCTTC; CDR3 protein: CASSVEGEQNYGYTF
D gene: .; J gene: TRBJ2-5; V gene: TRBV6-2/TRBV6-3; clone size: .; CDR3 DNA: TGTGCCAGCAGTCGGCGGGTTATTCAAGAGACCCAGTACTTC; CDR3 protein: CASSRRVIQETQYF
D gene: .; J gene: TRBJ1-4; V gene: TRBV28; clone size: .; CDR3 DNA: TGTGCCAGCAGTTTATTCAGGGGAGGGAATGAAAAACTGTTTTTT; CDR3 protein: CASSLFRGGNEKLFF
D gene: .; J gene: TRBJ2-7; V gene: TRBV29-1; clone size: .; CDR3 DNA: TGCAGCGTTTTTCAAGGGTTGGAAGAGCAGTACTTC; CDR3 protein: CSVFQGLEEQYF
D gene: .; J gene: TRBJ2-4; V gene: TRBV14; clone size: few; CDR3 DNA: TGTGCCAGCAGCCTGGGCGGCAGTTTAAACATTCAGTACTTC; CDR3 protein: CASSLGGSLNIQYF
D gene: .; J gene: TRBJ2-1; V gene: TRBV12-3/TRBV12-4; clone size: .; CDR3 DNA: TGTGCCAGCAGTTTATTGCGGACGTACAATGAGCAGTTCTTC; CDR3 protein: CASSLLRTYNEQFF
D gene: .; J gene: TRBJ2-5; V gene: TRBV6-1; clone size: .; CDR3 DNA: TGTGCCAGCAGTGAAGCTATTGGAGTGGGGGGTACAAAAGAGACCCAGTACTTC; CDR3 protein: CASSEAIGVGGTKETQYF
D gene: .; J gene: TRBJ1-3; V gene: TRBV7-2; clone size: .; CDR3 DNA: TGTGCCAGCAGCTTAGTTCGAGATTTCCGAAACACCATATATTTT; CDR3 protein: CASSLVRDFRNTIYF
D gene: .; J gene: TRBJ1-2; V gene: TRBV15; clone size: .; CDR3 DNA: TGTGCCACCAGCAGAGGGGGTGGAGGGAACTATGGCTACACCTTC; CDR3 protein: CATSRGGGGNYGYTF
D gene: TRBD1; J gene: TRBJ1-3; V gene: TRBV5-6; clone size: few; CDR3 DNA: TGTGCCAGCAGCAGACTGGACAGGGTAACTGGAAACACCATATATTTT; CDR3 protein: CASSRLDRVTGNTIYF
D gene: TRBD1; J gene: TRBJ2-5; V gene: TRBV7-3; clone size: .; CDR3 DNA: TGTGCCAGCAGCCCAGGGGGCTCCTTCGGTGCCCAGTACTTC; CDR3 protein: CASSPGGSFGAQYF
D gene: .; J gene: TRBJ2-4; V gene: TRBV2; clone size: few; CDR3 DNA: TGTGCCAGCAGTGAACAAGGGGCCTGGGACATTCAGTACTTC; CDR3 protein: CASSEQGAWDIQYF
D gene: .; J gene: TRBJ1-5; V gene: TRBV7-9; clone size: .; CDR3 DNA: TGTGCCAGCAGCCCCGGTGGCGGGGCCGGGAATCAGCCCCAGCATTTT; CDR3 protein: CASSPGGGAGNQPQHF
D gene: .; J gene: TRBJ2-3; V gene: TRBV7-6; clone size: .; CDR3 DNA: TGTGCCAGCAGCAAACGACTAGATACGCAGTATTTT; CDR3 protein: CASSKRLDTQYF
D gene: .; J gene: TRBJ1-1; V gene: TRBV20-1; clone size: .; CDR3 DNA: TGCAGTGCTAGAGATTCAATTGGCAGGGGAGGTTGGATGAACACTGAAGCTTTCTTT; CDR3 protein: CSARDSIGRGGWMNTEAFF
D gene: .; J gene: TRBJ2-5; V gene: TRBV7-4; clone size: .; CDR3 DNA: TGTGCCAGCAGCCCCAACACGGTGCAAGAGACCCAGTACTTC; CDR3 protein: CASSPNTVQETQYF
D gene: .; J gene: TRBJ1-2; V gene: TRBV29-1; clone size: .; CDR3 DNA: TGCAGCGTTGAGGTGGAGGGCGCACTTTATGGCTACACCTTC; CDR3 protein: CSVEVEGALYGYTF
D gene: TRBD2; J gene: TRBJ2-7; V gene: TRBV20-1; clone size: few; CDR3 DNA: TGCAGTGCTAGTCTAGCGGGAGTATCCTACGAGCAGTACTTC; CDR3 protein: CSASLAGVSYEQYF
D gene: TRBD1; J gene: TRBJ1-1; V gene: TRBV5-1; clone size: .; CDR3 DNA: TGCGCCAGCCCTCCCCCGGGACAGGGGAATCGGAACACTGAAGCTTTCTTT; CDR3 protein: CASPPPGQGNRNTEAFF
D gene: TRBD2; J gene: TRBJ2-7; V gene: TRBV4-1; clone size: .; CDR3 DNA: TGCGCCAGCAGCCAAGGCGGGAGGGGAATCTACGAGCAGTACTTC; CDR3 protein: CASSQGGRGIYEQYF
D gene: TRBD1; J gene: TRBJ1-2; V gene: TRBV20-1; clone size: few; CDR3 DNA: TGCAGTGCCCCGGGACAGGGGGTACGCTCCCATGGCTACACCTTC; CDR3 protein: CSAPGQGVRSHGYTF
D gene: .; J gene: TRBJ2-1; V gene: TRBV24-1; clone size: few; CDR3 DNA: TGTGCCACCAGTCCCTCAGGGGTTTTTAATGAGCAGTTCTTC; CDR3 protein: CATSPSGVFNEQFF
D gene: .; J gene: TRBJ2-7; V gene: TRBV7-9; clone size: .; CDR3 DNA: TGTGCCAGCAGCTTATCTACTGCTTTCTACGAGCAGTACTTC; CDR3 protein: CASSLSTAFYEQYF
D gene: TRBD1; J gene: TRBJ1-1; V gene: TRBV5-1; clone size: few; CDR3 DNA: TGCGCCAGCAGCTCGGAGGGGGCGGGGAACACTGAAGCTTTCTTT; CDR3 protein: CASSSEGAGNTEAFF
D gene: TRBD1; J gene: TRBJ1-2; V gene: TRBV5-1; clone size: few; CDR3 DNA: TGCGCCAGCAGCTTGGCGGGACAGATCTATGGCTACACCTTC; CDR3 protein: CASSLAGQIYGYTF
D gene: TRBD2; J gene: TRBJ2-3; V gene: TRBV7-3; clone size: few; CDR3 DNA: TGTGCCAGCAGCTTAAGGCTAGCGGGAGCAGATACGCAGTATTTT; CDR3 protein: CASSLRLAGADTQYF
D gene: .; J gene: TRBJ2-7; V gene: TRBV6-1; clone size: .; CDR3 DNA: TGTGCCAGCAGGAGGGAGCCGAACTCCCACGAGCAGTACTTC; CDR3 protein: CASRREPNSHEQYF
D gene: TRBD2; J gene: TRBJ2-5; V gene: TRBV28; clone size: few; CDR3 DNA: TGTGCCAGCAGTTTATACACGGGGGGAGAGACCCAGTACTTC; CDR3 protein: CASSLYTGGETQYF
D gene: .; J gene: TRBJ2-7; V gene: TRBV20-1; clone size: .; CDR3 DNA: TGCAGTGCCCTGAAACCGGGCCCCAACGAGCAGTACTTC; CDR3 protein: CSALKPGPNEQYF
D gene: TRBD2; J gene: TRBJ2-7; V gene: TRBV28; clone size: few; CDR3 DNA: TGTGCCAGCAGTCTGCACCGGGGGGACCGTCAAGGAATATCCTACGAGCAGTACTTC; CDR3 protein: CASSLHRGDRQGISYEQYF
D gene: .; J gene: TRBJ2-1; V gene: TRBV6-2/TRBV6-3; clone size: .; CDR3 DNA: TGTGCCAGCACCCTCACGTGGGGCTCCTACAATGAGCAGTTCTTC; CDR3 protein: CASTLTWGSYNEQFF
D gene: TRBD1; J gene: TRBJ2-6; V gene: TRBV2; clone size: .; CDR3 DNA: TGTGCCAGCGGTCGGGACAGGAAAGTTTCTGGGGCCAACGTCCTGACTTTC; CDR3 protein: CASGRDRKVSGANVLTF
D gene: .; J gene: TRBJ2-7; V gene: TRBV12-3/TRBV12-4; clone size: .; CDR3 DNA: TGTGCCAGCAGTTTAGCGGATTCCGAGCAGTACTTC; CDR3 protein: CASSLADSEQYF
D gene: .; J gene: TRBJ1-3; V gene: TRBV11-2; clone size: .; CDR3 DNA: TGTGCCAGCAGCAGTATCATCGGTGGAAACACCATATATTTT; CDR3 protein: CASSSIIGGNTIYF
D gene: TRBD1; J gene: TRBJ1-1; V gene: TRBV12-3/TRBV12-4; clone size: few; CDR3 DNA: TGTGCCAGCAGTTTACCAGGGGGGACTGACGCTTTCTTT; CDR3 protein: CASSLPGGTDAFF
D gene: .; J gene: TRBJ1-1; V gene: TRBV25-1; clone size: .; CDR3 DNA: TGTGCCAGCAGTGAACCGGTTAAGTCCTTT; CDR3 protein: CASSEPVKSF
D gene: .; J gene: TRBJ2-7; V gene: TRBV28; clone size: .; CDR3 DNA: TGTGCCAGCAGTTTAGTTGGGGTGTCCTCCTACGAGCAGTACTTC; CDR3 protein: CASSLVGVSSYEQYF
D gene: .; J gene: TRBJ1-1; V gene: TRBV13; clone size: .; CDR3 DNA: TGTGCCAGCGGCACCACTGAAGCTTTCTTT; CDR3 protein: CASGTTEAFF
D gene: .; J gene: TRBJ2-7; V gene: TRBV5-1; clone size: .; CDR3 DNA: TGCGCCAGCAGCTTGGAAGGCGGATGGGTCGCCGAGCAGTACTTC; CDR3 protein: CASSLEGGWVAEQYF
D gene: TRBD2; J gene: TRBJ2-3; V gene: TRBV7-2; clone size: few; CDR3 DNA: TGTGCCAGCAGCTCCCCTAGCGGGGGGGCCACTAGCACAGATACGCAGTATTTT; CDR3 protein: CASSSPSGGATSTDTQYF
D gene: TRBD1; J gene: TRBJ1-4; V gene: TRBV12-3/TRBV12-4; clone size: .; CDR3 DNA: TGTGCCAGCAGAACGACAGGGATTAGTGAAAAACTGTTTTTT; CDR3 protein: CASRTTGISEKLFF
D gene: .; J gene: TRBJ2-1; V gene: TRBV7-2; clone size: .; CDR3 DNA: TGTGCCAGCAGCTTGACTACCCACAATGAGCAGTTCTTC; CDR3 protein: CASSLTTHNEQFF
D gene: .; J gene: TRBJ2-1; V gene: TRBV14; clone size: .; CDR3 DNA: TGTGCCTGCAGTCCTCTTGAAAGGGGCTACAATGAGCAGTTCTTC; CDR3 protein: CACSPLERGYNEQFF
D gene: TRBD2; J gene: TRBJ2-7; V gene: TRBV5-6; clone size: .; CDR3 DNA: TGTGCCAGCAGCCCTAGCGGGAACCACGAGCAGTACTTC; CDR3 protein: CASSPSGNHEQYF
D gene: .; J gene: TRBJ2-7; V gene: TRBV11-3; clone size: .; CDR3 DNA: TGTGCCAGCAGCGGGACGACGGCTGCCGGGAAATTCCACTACGAGCAGTACTTC; CDR3 protein: CASSGTTAAGKFHYEQYF
D gene: .; J gene: TRBJ2-6; V gene: TRBV27; clone size: .; CDR3 DNA: TGTGCCAGCAGTCCAATATTTAGCTCTGGGGCCAACGTCCTGACTTTC; CDR3 protein: CASSPIFSSGANVLTF
D gene: TRBD1; J gene: TRBJ1-2; V gene: TRBV7-2; clone size: once; CDR3 DNA: TGTGCCAGCAGGACAGGGGGTAGTAAATATGGCTACACCTTC; CDR3 protein: CASRTGGSKYGYTF
D gene: .; J gene: TRBJ1-5; V gene: TRBV7-2; clone size: few; CDR3 DNA: TGTGCCAGCAGCTTAGCCTCGGGTCAGCCCCAGCATTTT; CDR3 protein: CASSLASGQPQHF
D gene: .; J gene: TRBJ2-7; V gene: TRBV20-1; clone size: few; CDR3 DNA: TGCAGTGCCGAGGGCACGGAACTTAAAAGCTACGAGCAGTACTTC; CDR3 protein: CSAEGTELKSYEQYF
D gene: .; J gene: TRBJ1-1; V gene: TRBV5-5; clone size: few; CDR3 DNA: TGTGCCAGCAGCTTTTCGCCCGGGGACACTGAAGCTTTCTTT; CDR3 protein: CASSFSPGDTEAFF
D gene: TRBD2; J gene: TRBJ2-3; V gene: TRBV20-1; clone size: .; CDR3 DNA: TGCAGTGCGATTACTAGCGGGAGTGATACGCAGTATTTT; CDR3 protein: CSAITSGSDTQYF